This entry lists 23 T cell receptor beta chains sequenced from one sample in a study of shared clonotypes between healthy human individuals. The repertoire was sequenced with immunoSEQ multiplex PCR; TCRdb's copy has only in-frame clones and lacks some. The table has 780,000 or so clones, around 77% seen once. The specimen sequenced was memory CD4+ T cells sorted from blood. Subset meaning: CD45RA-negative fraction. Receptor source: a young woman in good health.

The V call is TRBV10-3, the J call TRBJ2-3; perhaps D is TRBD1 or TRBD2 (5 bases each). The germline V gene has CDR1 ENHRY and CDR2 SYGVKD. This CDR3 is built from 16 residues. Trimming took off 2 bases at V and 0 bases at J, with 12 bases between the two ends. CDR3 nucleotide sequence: TGTGCCATCAGTGAGCCGGGGACGGGTAGCACAGATACGCAGTATTTT. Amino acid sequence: CAISEPGTGSTDTQYF.

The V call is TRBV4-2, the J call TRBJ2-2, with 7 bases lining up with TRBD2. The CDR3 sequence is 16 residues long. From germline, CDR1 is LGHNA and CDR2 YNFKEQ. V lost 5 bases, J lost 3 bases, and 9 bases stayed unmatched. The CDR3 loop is CASSSSLGRDTGELFF. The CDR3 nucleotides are TGTGCCAGCAGCTCGTCGTTGGGGAGGGACACCGGGGAGCTGTTTTTT.

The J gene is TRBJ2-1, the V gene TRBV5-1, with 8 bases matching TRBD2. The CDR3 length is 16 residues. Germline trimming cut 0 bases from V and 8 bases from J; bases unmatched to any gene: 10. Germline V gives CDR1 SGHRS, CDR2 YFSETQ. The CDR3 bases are TGCGCCAGCAGCTTGGGCCTCGTAGCGGGGTCGGATGAGCAGTTCTTC. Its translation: CASSLGLVAGSDEQFF.

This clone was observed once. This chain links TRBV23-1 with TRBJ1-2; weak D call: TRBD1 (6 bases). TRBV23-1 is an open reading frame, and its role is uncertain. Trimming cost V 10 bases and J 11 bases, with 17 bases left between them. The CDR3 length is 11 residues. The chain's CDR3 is CATKGDWRYTF. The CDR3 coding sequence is TGCGCCACAAAGGGGGACTGGCGGTACACCTTC.

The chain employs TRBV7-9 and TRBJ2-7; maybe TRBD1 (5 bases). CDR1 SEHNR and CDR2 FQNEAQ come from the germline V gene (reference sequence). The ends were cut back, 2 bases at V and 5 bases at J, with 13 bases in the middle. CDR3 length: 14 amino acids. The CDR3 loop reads CASSLREMGHEQYF. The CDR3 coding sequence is TGTGCCAGCAGCTTACGTGAGATGGGGCACGAGCAGTACTTC. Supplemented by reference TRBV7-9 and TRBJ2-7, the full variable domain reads DTGVSQNPRHKITKRGQNVTFRCDPISEHNRLYWYRQTLGQGPEFLTYFQNEAQLEKSRLLSDRFSAERPKGSFSTLEIQRTEQGDSAMYLCASSLREMGHEQYFGPGTRLTVT.

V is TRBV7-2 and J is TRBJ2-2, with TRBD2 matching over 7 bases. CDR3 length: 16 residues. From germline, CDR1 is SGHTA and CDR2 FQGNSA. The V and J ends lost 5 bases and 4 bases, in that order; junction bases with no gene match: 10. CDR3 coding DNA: TGTGCCAGCAGCCGAGGGCGGACTAGATCCACCGGGGAGCTGTTTTTT. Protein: CASSRGRTRSTGELFF.

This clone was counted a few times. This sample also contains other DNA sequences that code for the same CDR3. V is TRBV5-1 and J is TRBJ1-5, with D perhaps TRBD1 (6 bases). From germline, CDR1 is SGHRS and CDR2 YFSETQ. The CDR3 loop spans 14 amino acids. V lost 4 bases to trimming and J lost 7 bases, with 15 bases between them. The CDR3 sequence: CASSLAGGGQPQHF. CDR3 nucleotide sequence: TGCGCCAGCAGCCTCGCGGGGGGGGGCCAGCCCCAGCATTTT.

CDR3 region: CASSTSGTSGFYEQFF. The CDR3 DNA reads TGTGCCAGCAGTACATCCGGGACTAGCGGGTTCTATGAGCAGTTCTTC. The chain is built from TRBV27 and TRBJ2-1, with TRBD2 matching 12 bases. Trimming at V came to 5 bases and at J to 8 bases, leaving 10 bases not matched to a gene. This CDR3 contains 16 residues. In germline, CDR1 is MNHEY, CDR2 SMNVEV (reference sequence).

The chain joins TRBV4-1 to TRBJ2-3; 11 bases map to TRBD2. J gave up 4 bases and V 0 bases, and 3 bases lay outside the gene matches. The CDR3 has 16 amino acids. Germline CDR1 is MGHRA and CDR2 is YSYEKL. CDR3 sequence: CASSQELAGDPDTQYF. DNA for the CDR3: TGCGCCAGCAGCCAAGAACTAGCGGGAGACCCAGATACGCAGTATTTT.

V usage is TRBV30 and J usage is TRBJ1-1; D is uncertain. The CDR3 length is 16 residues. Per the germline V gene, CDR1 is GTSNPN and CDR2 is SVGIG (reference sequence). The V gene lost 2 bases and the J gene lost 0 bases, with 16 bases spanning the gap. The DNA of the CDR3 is TGTGCCTGGAGTCCACTTGGGCAGGCTGTGAACACTGAAGCTTTCTTT. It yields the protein CAWSPLGQAVNTEAFF.

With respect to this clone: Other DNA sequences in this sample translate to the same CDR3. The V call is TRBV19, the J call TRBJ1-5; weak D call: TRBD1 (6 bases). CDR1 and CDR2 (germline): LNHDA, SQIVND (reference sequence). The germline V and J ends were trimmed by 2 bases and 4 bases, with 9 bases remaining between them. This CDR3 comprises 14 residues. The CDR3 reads CASSIRTVNQPQHF. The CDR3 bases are TGTGCCAGTAGTATAAGGACAGTTAATCAGCCCCAGCATTTT. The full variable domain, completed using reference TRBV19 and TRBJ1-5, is DGGITQSPKYLFRKEGQNVTLSCEQNLNHDAMYWYRQDPGQGLRLIYYSQIVNDFQKGDIAEGYSVSREKKESFPLTVTSAQKNPTAFYLCASSIRTVNQPQHFGDGTRLSIL.

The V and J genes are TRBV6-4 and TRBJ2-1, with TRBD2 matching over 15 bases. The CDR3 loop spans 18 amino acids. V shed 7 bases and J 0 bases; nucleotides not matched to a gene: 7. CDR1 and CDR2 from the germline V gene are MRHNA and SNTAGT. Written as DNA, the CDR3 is TGTGCCAGCATCGGACTAGCGGGAGGGGGGGGCTCCTACAATGAGCAGTTCTTC. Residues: CASIGLAGGGGSYNEQFF.

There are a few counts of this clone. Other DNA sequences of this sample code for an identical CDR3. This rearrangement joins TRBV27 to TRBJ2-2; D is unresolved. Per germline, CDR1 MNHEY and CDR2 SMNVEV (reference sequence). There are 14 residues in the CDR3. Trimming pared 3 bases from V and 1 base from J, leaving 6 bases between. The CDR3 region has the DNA TGTGCCAGCAGTTTTCGGCGGAACACCGGGGAGCTGTTTTTT. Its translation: CASSFRRNTGELFF.

The CDR3 sequence is CASSHPSGPSSYEQYF. The DNA of the CDR3 is TGTGCCAGCAGCCACCCCTCTGGGCCTAGCTCCTACGAGCAGTACTTC. The rearrangement links TRBV28 to TRBJ2-7; D remains ambiguous. This CDR3 has 16 amino acids. Per germline, CDR1 MDHEN and CDR2 SYDVKM. Trimming took off 6 bases at V and 0 bases at J, with 18 bases between the two ends.

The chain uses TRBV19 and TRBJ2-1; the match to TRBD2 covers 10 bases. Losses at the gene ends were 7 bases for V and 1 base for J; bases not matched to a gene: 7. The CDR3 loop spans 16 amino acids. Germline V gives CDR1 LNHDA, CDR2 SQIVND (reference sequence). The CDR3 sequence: CASTPGSGRSYNEQFF. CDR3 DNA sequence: TGTGCCAGTACCCCAGGTAGCGGGAGGTCCTACAATGAGCAGTTCTTC.

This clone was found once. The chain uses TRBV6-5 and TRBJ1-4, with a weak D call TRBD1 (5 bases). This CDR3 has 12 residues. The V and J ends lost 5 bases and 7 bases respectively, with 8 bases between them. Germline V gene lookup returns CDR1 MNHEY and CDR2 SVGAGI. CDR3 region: CASSRQGEKLFF. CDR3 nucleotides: TGTGCCAGCAGTCGCCAGGGTGAAAAACTGTTTTTT.

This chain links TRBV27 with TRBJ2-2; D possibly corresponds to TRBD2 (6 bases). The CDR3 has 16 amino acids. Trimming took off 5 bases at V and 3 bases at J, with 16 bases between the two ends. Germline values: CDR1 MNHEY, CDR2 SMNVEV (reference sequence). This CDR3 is CASSRSRDFYTGELFF. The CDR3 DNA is TGTGCCAGCAGTAGATCCCGGGACTTCTACACCGGGGAGCTGTTTTTT.

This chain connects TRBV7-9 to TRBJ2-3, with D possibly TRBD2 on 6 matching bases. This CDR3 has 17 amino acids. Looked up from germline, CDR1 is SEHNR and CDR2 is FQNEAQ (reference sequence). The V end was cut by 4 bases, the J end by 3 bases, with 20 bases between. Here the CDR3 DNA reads TGTGCCAGCAGCTCTCGGAGGGGTGTCAACACGACAGATACGCAGTATTTT. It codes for CASSSRRGVNTTDTQYF.

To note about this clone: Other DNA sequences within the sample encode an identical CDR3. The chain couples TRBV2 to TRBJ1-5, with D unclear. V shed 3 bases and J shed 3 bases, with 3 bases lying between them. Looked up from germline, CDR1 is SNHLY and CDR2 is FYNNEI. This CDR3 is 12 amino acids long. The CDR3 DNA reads TGTGCCAGCAGTGACCTCAATCAGCCCCAGCATTTT. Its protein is CASSDLNQPQHF.

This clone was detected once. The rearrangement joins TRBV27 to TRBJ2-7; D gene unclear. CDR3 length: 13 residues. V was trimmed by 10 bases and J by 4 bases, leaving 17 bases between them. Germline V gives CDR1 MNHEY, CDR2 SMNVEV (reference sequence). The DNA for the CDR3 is TGTGCCACCGAGACTTTCCTAGGGTACGAGCAGTACTTC. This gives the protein CATETFLGYEQYF.

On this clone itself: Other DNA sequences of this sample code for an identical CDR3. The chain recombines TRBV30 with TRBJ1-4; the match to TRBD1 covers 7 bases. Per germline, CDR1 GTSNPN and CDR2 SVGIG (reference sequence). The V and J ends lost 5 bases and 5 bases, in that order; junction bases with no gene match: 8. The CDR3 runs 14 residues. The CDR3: CAWDREGANEKLFF. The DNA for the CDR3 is TGTGCCTGGGACAGGGAAGGAGCCAATGAAAAACTGTTTTTT.

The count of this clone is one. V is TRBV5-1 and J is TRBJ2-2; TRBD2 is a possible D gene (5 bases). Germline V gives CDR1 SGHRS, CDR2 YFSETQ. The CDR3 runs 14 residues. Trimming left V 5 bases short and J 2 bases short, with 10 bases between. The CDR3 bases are TGCGCCAGCAGGGCTAGCACTAACACCGGGGAGCTGTTTTTT. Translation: CASRASTNTGELFF.

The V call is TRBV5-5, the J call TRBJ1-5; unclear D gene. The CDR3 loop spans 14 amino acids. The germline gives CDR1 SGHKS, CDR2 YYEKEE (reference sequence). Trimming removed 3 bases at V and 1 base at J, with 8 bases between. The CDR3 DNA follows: TGTGCCAGCAGCTCCCGGGAGAGCAATCAGCCCCAGCATTTT. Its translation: CASSSRESNQPQHF. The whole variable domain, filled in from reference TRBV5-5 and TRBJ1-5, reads DAGVTQSPTHLIKTRGQQVTLRCSPISGHKSVSWYQQVLGQGPQFIFQYYEKEERGRGNFPDRFSARQFPNYSSELNVNALLLGDSALYLCASSSRESNQPQHFGDGTRLSIL.